The T cell receptor beta chain described here comes from a study of early T cells in non-severe SARS-CoV-2 infection. Study as a whole: The chains were unpaired, and the sequenced material was bulk RNA from unsorted whole blood. Study outcomes and limitations: Private and CD4 specificities were missed by VDJdb matching, which favored anti-spike CD8 responses.

This clonotype occurred a few times. Its antigen is unidentified. Trimming stripped 0 bases from V and 4 bases from J, with 13 bases between. From germline, CDR1 is DFQATT and CDR2 SNEGSKA (reference sequence). The CDR3 extends over 14 amino acids. Individual cDNA molecules each received unique molecular identifiers attached to them. MiXCR, applied by TCRdb to the 5' RACE reads, yields one record per CDR3 protein. The data show around 60,000 distinct CDR3 sequences, around 10% seen once. The V and J genes are TRBV20-1 and TRBJ2-7; tentative D call: TRBD2 (6 bases). This TCR was recovered from an adult who was a healthcare worker with PCR-confirmed SARS-CoV-2 infection or an uninfected control (not recorded which). The material sequenced was whole blood, taken at baseline. CDR3 amino acids: CSAREGEASYEQYF. In nucleotides, the CDR3 is TGCAGTGCTAGAGAGGGGGAGGCCAGTTACGAGCAGTACTTC.